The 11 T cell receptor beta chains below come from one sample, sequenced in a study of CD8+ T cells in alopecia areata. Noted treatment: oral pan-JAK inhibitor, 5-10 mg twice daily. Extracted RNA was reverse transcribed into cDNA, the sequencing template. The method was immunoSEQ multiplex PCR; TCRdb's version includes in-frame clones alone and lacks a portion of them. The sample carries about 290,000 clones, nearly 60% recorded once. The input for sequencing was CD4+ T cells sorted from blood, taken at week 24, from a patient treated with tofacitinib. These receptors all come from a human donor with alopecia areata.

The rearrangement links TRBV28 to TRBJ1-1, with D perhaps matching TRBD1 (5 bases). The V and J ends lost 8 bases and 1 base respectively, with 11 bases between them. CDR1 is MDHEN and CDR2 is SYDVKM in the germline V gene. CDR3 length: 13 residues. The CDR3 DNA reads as TGTGCCAGCTCGTCGACAGAGAACACTGAAGCTTTCTTT. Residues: CASSSTENTEAFF.

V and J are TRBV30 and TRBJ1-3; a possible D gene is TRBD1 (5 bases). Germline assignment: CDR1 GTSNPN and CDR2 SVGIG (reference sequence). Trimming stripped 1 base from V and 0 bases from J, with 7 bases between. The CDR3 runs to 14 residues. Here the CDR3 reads CAWSGGNSGNTIYF. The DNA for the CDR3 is TGTGCCTGGAGTGGGGGGAACTCTGGAAACACCATATATTTT.

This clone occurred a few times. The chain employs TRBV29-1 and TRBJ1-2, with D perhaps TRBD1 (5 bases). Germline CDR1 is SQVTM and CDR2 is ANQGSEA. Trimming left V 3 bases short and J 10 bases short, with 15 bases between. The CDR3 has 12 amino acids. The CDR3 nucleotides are TGCAGCGTTGACACCTCGGGGGGTTCCTACACCTTC. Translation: CSVDTSGGSYTF.

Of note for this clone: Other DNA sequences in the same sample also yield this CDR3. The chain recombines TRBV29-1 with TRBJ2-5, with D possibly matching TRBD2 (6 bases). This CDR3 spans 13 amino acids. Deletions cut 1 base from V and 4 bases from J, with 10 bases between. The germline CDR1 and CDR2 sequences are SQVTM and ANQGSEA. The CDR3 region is CSVEGGVGETQYF. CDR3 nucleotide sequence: TGCAGCGTTGAAGGGGGGGTCGGAGAGACCCAGTACTTC.

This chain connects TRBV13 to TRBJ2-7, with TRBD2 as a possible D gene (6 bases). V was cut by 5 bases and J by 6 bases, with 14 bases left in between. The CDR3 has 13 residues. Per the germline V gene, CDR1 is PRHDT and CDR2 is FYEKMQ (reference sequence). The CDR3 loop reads CASSLVGRVEQYF. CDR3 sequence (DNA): TGTGCCAGCAGCCTGGTCGGGAGAGTCGAGCAGTACTTC.

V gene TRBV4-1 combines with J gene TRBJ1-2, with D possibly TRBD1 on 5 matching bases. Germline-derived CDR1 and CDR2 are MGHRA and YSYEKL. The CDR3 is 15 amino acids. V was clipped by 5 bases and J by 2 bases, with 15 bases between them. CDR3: CASSNYAGGNYGYTF. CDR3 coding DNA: TGCGCCAGCAGCAATTACGCCGGGGGGAACTATGGCTACACCTTC.

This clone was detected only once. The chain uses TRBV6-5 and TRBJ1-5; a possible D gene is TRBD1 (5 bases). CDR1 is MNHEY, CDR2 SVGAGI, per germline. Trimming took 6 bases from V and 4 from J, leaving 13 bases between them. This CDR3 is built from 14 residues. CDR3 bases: TGTGCCAGCAGCCCCAGGGAGGGAAATCAGCCCCAGCATTTT. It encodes CASSPREGNQPQHF.

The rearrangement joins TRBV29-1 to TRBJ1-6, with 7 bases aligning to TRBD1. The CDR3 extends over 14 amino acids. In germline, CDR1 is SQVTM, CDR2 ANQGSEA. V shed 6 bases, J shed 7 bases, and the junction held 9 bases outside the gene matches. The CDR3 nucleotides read TGCAGCGTAGGGACAGTGGAGAGAAATTCACCCCTCCACTTT. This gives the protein CSVGTVERNSPLHF. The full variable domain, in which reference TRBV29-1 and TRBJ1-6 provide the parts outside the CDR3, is SAVISQKPSRDICQRGTSLTIQCQVDSQVTMMFWYRQQPGQSLTLIATANQGSEATYESGFVIDKFPISRPNLTFSTLTVSNMSPEDSSIYLCSVGTVERNSPLHFGNGTRLTVT.

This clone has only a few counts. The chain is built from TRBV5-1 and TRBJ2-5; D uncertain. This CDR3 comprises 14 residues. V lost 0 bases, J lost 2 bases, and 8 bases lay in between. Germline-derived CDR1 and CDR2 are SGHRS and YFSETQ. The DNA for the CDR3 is TGCGCCAGCAGCTTGGCGGCATTGCAAGAGACCCAGTACTTC. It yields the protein CASSLAALQETQYF.

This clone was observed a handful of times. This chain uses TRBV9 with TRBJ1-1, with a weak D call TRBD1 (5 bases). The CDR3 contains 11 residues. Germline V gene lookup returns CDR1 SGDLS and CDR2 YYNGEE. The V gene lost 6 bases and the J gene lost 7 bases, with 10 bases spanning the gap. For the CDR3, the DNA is TGTGCCAGCACCAGGGACGGTGAAGCTTTCTTT. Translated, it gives CASTRDGEAFF.

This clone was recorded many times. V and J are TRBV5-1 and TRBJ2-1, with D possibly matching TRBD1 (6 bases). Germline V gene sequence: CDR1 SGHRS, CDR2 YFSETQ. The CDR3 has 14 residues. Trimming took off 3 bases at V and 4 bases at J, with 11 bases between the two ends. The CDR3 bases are TGCGCCAGCAGCTCCCGGACAGCTTACAATGAGCAGTTCTTC. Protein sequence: CASSSRTAYNEQFF.